Below are 13 T cell receptor beta chains sequenced from a single sample in a study of PD-1 blockade in classical Hodgkin lymphoma. Time point meaning: cycle 4 day 1 (C4D1), after less than 7 weeks of nivolumab. In every patient, relapse followed autologous stem cell transplantation, while exposure to brentuximab vedotin differed. Some clones are missing from TCRdb's copy, which holds only in-frame ones; the method was immunoSEQ multiplex PCR. The sample has 35,000 to 50,000 clones, 60% to 75% seen once. This sample comprised peripheral blood mononuclear cells (PBMCs), obtained before the fourth cycle of nivolumab. Every receptor here comes from a human donor with classical Hodgkin lymphoma.

The gene calls are TRBV7-9 and TRBJ1-1; 9 bases map to TRBD1. The CDR3 totals 17 residues. In germline, CDR1 is SEHNR, CDR2 FQNEAQ (reference sequence). J gave up 1 base and V 5 bases, and 11 bases lay outside the gene matches. Written as DNA, the CDR3 is TGTGCCAGCAGCCGTATGACAGGGACAGGGCGGAACACTGAAGCTTTCTTT. Translated: CASSRMTGTGRNTEAFF.

V gene TRBV7-9 combines with J gene TRBJ2-5; TRBD1 matches at 10 bases. V was pared by 5 bases and J by 3 bases, with 9 bases of the junction left unmatched. The CDR3 consists of 16 residues. Looked up from germline, CDR1 is SEHNR and CDR2 is FQNEAQ (reference sequence). The CDR3 sequence: CASSPGLGQGKETQYF. As DNA, the CDR3 is TGTGCCAGCAGCCCTGGTTTGGGACAGGGGAAAGAGACCCAGTACTTC.

The chain links TRBV21-1 to TRBJ1-6. TRBV21-1 is recorded as a pseudogene. CDR3 length equals 17 residues. The CDR3 coding sequence is TGTGCCAGCAGCAAAGGTTTACTGAGCTCCTATAATTCACCCCTCCACTTT. Its translation: CASSKGLLSSYNSPLHF.

The gene calls are TRBV2 and TRBJ2-2; 9 positions agree with TRBD1. Trimming took 6 bases from V and 5 from J; bases not matched to a gene: 4. CDR3 length: 14 residues. CDR1 SNHLY and CDR2 FYNNEI come from the germline V gene. CDR3 DNA: TGTGCCAGCAGCGCACAGGGGGCGACCGGGGAGCTGTTTTTT. Translated, it gives CASSAQGATGELFF.

Sample share makes this clone medium-sized. The genes are TRBV21-1 and TRBJ1-4. TRBV21-1 is a recognized pseudogene. CDR3 size: 13 residues. The CDR3, as DNA: TGTGCCAGCAGTTTCGGCCCATTCCAAAAACTGTTTTTT. Translating it yields CASSFGPFQKLFF.

This chain uses TRBV10-2 with TRBJ2-1; the match to TRBD2 covers 9 bases. The CDR3 totals 14 residues. Germline CDR1 and CDR2: WSHSY and SAAADI. The J segment lost 10 bases and the V segment lost 6 bases, leaving 10 bases of the junction unmatched. CDR3 in amino acids: CASSSPGLAGEQFF. CDR3 sequence (DNA): TGCGCCAGCAGCTCCCCGGGACTAGCCGGAGAGCAGTTCTTC.

The chain combines TRBV7-8 with TRBJ2-1; tentative D call: TRBD1 (5 bases). V was trimmed by 1 base and J by 4 bases, leaving 11 bases between them. Germline V lookup: CDR1 SGHVS, CDR2 FQNEAQ. The CDR3 length is 15 residues. CDR3 sequence (DNA): TGTGCCAGCAGCTTAGTAGGCAGGGTTTACAATGAGCAGTTCTTC. This sequence encodes CASSLVGRVYNEQFF.

In this sample, this clone turned up a few times. The V gene is TRBV5-1, the J gene TRBJ1-5; D gene uncertain. Trimming cost V 0 bases and J 1 base, with 8 bases left between them. The CDR3 is 15 amino acids. Germline CDR1 and CDR2: SGHRS and YFSETQ. The CDR3 is CASSLEGGSNQPQHF. The CDR3, as DNA: TGCGCCAGCAGCTTGGAGGGTGGGAGCAATCAGCCCCAGCATTTT.

This sequence joins TRBV6-6 and TRBJ2-3; 7 bases agree with TRBD2. Germline loops: CDR1 MNHNY, CDR2 SVGAGI (reference sequence). The junction had 7 bases not matched to a gene; V was cut back by 8 bases and J by 5 bases. CDR3 length: 13 amino acids. This chain's CDR3 is CASSVAGVDTQYF. Written as DNA, the CDR3 is TGTGCCAGCTCAGTGGCGGGAGTAGATACGCAGTATTTT.

The V gene is TRBV30, the J gene TRBJ1-5; D remains ambiguous. There are 13 residues in the CDR3. Germline assignment: CDR1 GTSNPN and CDR2 SVGIG (reference sequence). Between the trimmed V and J ends, which lost 3 bases and 3 bases, there was a span of 9 bases. CDR3: CAWSAGNNQPQHF. The DNA for the CDR3 is TGTGCCTGGAGCGCCGGGAACAATCAGCCCCAGCATTTT. The variable domain in full, completed from reference TRBV30 and TRBJ1-5, reads SQTIHQWPATLVQPVGSPLSLECTVEGTSNPNLYWYRQAAGRGLQLLFYSVGIGQISSEVPQNLSASRPQDRQFILSSKKLLLSDSGFYLCAWSAGNNQPQHFGDGTRLSIL.

This chain uses TRBV6-1 with TRBJ2-7, with TRBD2 as a possible D gene (6 bases). V gave up 0 bases and J gave up 4 bases, with 10 bases separating them. CDR1 MNHNS and CDR2 SASEGT come from the germline V gene. The CDR3 is 14 amino acids. The CDR3 DNA sequence: TGTGCCAGCAGTGAAGCCGTACGGGGGTACGAGCAGTACTTC. It encodes CASSEAVRGYEQYF.

V and J are TRBV30 and TRBJ2-1, with 13 nucleotides matching TRBD2. CDR3 length equals 14 residues. Losses at the gene ends were 3 bases for V and 10 bases for J; bases not matched to a gene: 6. Per germline, CDR1 GTSNPN and CDR2 SVGIG (reference sequence). CDR3 sequence: CAWRTSGRGIEQFF. The CDR3 DNA sequence: TGTGCCTGGAGAACTAGCGGGAGGGGCATCGAGCAGTTCTTC.

The CDR3 spells CAWTRGGGNTEAFF. CDR3 sequence (DNA): TGTGCCTGGACACGGGGGGGCGGGAACACTGAAGCTTTCTTT. This chain uses TRBV30 with TRBJ1-1; the D gene is possibly TRBD1 (6 bases). V lost 4 bases to trimming and J lost 1 base, with 13 bases between them. The CDR3 contains 14 residues. CDR1 is GTSNPN and CDR2 is SVGIG in the germline V gene (reference sequence).